This T cell receptor (beta chain) was identified in a study of shared clonotypes between healthy human individuals (dated by TCRdb to 2019 to 2021). General notes on the study: The cohort included three men and a couple of women between 18 and 49 years of age. To estimate repertoire size and how much clonotype sharing occurs between individuals, the study deeply sequenced the blood TCR repertoires of 5 or 6 healthy adults. Each donor's leukapheresis produced roughly between about 0.9 and 9.5 billion PBMCs. For each donor, CD4 naive and CD4 memory were each given three plates, CD8 naive was given two plates, and CD8 memory was given one plate. To increase sequencing depth and limit assay-specific biases, TCR repertoire library preparation and sequencing were carried out by different laboratories using diverse techniques. On the study overall, not on this receptor specifically: Because the study included a small number of donors, the genetic and exposure-history diversity represented was limited. Sampling was limited to blood, and TCR repertoires in tissue likely differ from TCR repertoires in blood. Higher generation probabilities were observed for clonotypes shared by all four sorted-subset donors than for non-shared clonotypes. About 5% of naive CD4, around 3.5% of naive CD8, 2.3% of memory CD4, and around 0.4% of memory CD8 clonotypes were shared across several donors. Pairwise subsampling indicated that sequencing depth was expected to affect the degree of clonotype sharing among donors. Even with the large sequencing depth, rarefaction of the sorted-subset datasets indicated that sequencing was incomplete. Estimated clonotype richness was generally larger for naive than for memory subsets.

CD8 naive samples were obtained by positive selection for CCR7 among CD45RO-negative cells, yielding a CD45RA+CCR7+ population from which TemRA cells were excluded. The donors were healthy, HIV-negative adults with no recently reported acute infections or vaccinations. All donors were Caucasian adults living in Nashville, Tennessee, USA. After blood collection by leukapheresis, PBMCs were isolated using Ficoll-Histopaque density gradient centrifugation and then cryopreserved in the vapor phase of liquid nitrogen. Purity and quantity of every magnetically sorted T cell population were checked by analytical flow cytometry. Each sorted fraction had its genomic DNA isolated and then quantified by UV absorbance on a Nanodrop 2000c. From cysteine to phenylalanine, the CDR3 is 16 amino acids long. Only the CDR3 DNA is retained, 48 bases long and in frame from the first base. At the junction V is shortened by 5 bases and J by 5 bases; bases outside the gene matches: 6. The CDR1 and CDR2 encoded by the germline V gene (reference sequence) are MNHEY and SMNVEV.

With regard to this clone: Which antigen it targets is not known. The record has no base qualities; no much larger clone is one base away.

TCR CDR3 regions were amplified from genomic DNA by multiplex PCR using the deep immunoSEQ assay. For each cell subset, the extracted genomic DNA was distributed evenly across all wells of several immunoSEQ 96-well plates, and each plate served as one replicate. For sorted subsets, around 0.2 ug of genomic DNA, equivalent to some 30,000 T cell genomes, went into each replicate PCR. Purified libraries were measured with a Qubit 3.0 fluorometer, size-checked on a Bioanalyzer 2100, and measured again with the KAPA Library Quantification kit. A separate single-read 150-cycle Illumina NextSeq 550 flow cell was used to sequence each immunoSEQ 96-well plate. The published analysis was carried out like this. Because only junctional sequences without quality scores were contained in the immunoSEQ output, filtering matching that applied to full-length reads could not be performed. Sequences were annotated with PyIR, a Python wrapper for IgBLAST v1.9, and V/J genes and CDR3 were assigned using IMGT germline references. Reads were filtered out if the reads had weak V/J assignments (E-value above 1e-6), no CDR3, stop codons, out-of-frame junctions, or ambiguous translated residues. A V3J clonotype was defined by an identical inferred V gene, J gene, and CDR3 amino acid sequence. To compute the percentage overlap between repertoires, the number of shared unique clonotypes was divided by the size of the smaller repertoire. Repertoire richness was assessed with RTK rarefaction, the Chao1 estimator, and Recon v2.1 estimates of unobserved clonotypes. Generation probabilities for all TCRbeta clonotypes obtained by the gDNA method from a handful of donors were computed using OLGA. Held by TCRdb, this immuneACCESS table contains in-frame sequences only and omits some clones. Under half of the omission traces to an unresolved V gene where checked; the cause of the rest is unknown. That table is the source of V, J and clone size, and D and trimming were worked out from the DNA. The sample records under 2,000,000 clones, less than 95% of which are singletons. The ten largest clones add up to approximately 1% of the sample.

The origin of this receptor is a man between 18 and 35 years old in good health. The material sequenced was naive CD8+ T cells sorted from blood. The sample's cell subset or site label, in plain terms: CD45RA+CCR7+. The rearranged chain carries TRBV27 and TRBJ2-7, and 16 bases in between align with TRBD2. The bases are TGTGCCAGCAGTCCTGGGACTAGCGGGGGGGACCACGAGCAGTACTTC. Protein translation: CASSPGTSGGDHEQYF.